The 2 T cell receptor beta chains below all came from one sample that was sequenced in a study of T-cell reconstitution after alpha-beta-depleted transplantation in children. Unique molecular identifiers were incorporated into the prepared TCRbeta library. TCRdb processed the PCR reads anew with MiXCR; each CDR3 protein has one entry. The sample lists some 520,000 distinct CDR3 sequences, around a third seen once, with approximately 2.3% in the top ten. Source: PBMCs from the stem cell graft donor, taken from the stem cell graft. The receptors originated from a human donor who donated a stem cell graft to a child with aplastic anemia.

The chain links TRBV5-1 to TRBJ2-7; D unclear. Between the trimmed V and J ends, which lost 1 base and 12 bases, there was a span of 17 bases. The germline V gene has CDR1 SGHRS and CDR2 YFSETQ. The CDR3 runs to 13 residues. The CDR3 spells CASSLNLAGTSYF. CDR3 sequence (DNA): TGCGCCAGCAGCTTGAATCTCGCTGGAACGTCGTACTTC.

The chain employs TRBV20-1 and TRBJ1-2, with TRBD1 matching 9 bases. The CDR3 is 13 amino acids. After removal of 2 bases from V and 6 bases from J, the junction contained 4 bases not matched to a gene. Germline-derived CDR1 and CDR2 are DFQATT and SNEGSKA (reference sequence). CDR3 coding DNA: TGCAGTGCTAGATTTACAGGGGGCAATGGCTACACCTTC. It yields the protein CSARFTGGNGYTF.